The 27 T cell receptor beta chains below all came from one sample that was sequenced in a study of T-cell reconstitution after alpha-beta-depleted transplantation in children. As it was prepared, the TCRbeta library received unique molecular identifiers. TCRdb re-called the PCR reads through MiXCR, storing one row per CDR3 protein. Here the sample spans more than 200,000 distinct CDR3 sequences, roughly 9.1% being singletons. The specimen was PBMCs, mostly from graft donor cells, collected 360 days after TCRalphabeta/CD19-depleted stem cell transplant. Every receptor here comes from a male patient aged 2-15 years who had a stem cell transplant for acute myeloid leukemia, so the T cells may come from the graft donor.

The rearrangement uses TRBV20-1 and TRBJ2-5, with 12 bases aligning to TRBD2. CDR1 is DFQATT, CDR2 SNEGSKA, per germline (reference sequence). J was trimmed by 5 bases and V by 3 bases; bases with no gene match: 7. The CDR3 has 15 residues. The CDR3 spells CSARLAGTSGETQYF. In DNA form, the CDR3 reads TGCAGTGCTAGGCTCGCCGGGACTAGCGGGGAGACCCAGTACTTC.

This clonotype was recorded at least ten times. The chain carries TRBV12-3 or TRBV12-4 and TRBJ1-5; TRBD1 might be the D (6 bases). The V gene lost 5 bases and the J gene lost 4 bases, with 15 bases spanning the gap. CDR3 length: 15 residues. As DNA, the CDR3 is TGTGCCAGCAGTGCAACAGGGACGCGGAATCAGCCCCAGCATTTT. Its protein is CASSATGTRNQPQHF.

This clonotype came up many times. The chain links TRBV6-5 to TRBJ2-2, with 8 bases lining up with TRBD2. CDR3 size: 15 residues. Losses at the gene ends were 2 bases for V and 9 bases for J; bases not matched to a gene: 8. CDR1 and CDR2 (germline): MNHEY, SVGAGI. The DNA for the CDR3 is TGTGCCAGCAGTTACCGGGGACTAGTTATAAGGGAGCTGTTTTTT. Translating gives CASSYRGLVIRELFF.

This clonotype was picked up a small number of times. The V gene is TRBV6-1, the J gene TRBJ2-7; TRBD1 matches at 7 bases. CDR3 size: 17 residues. The trim removed 7 bases at V and 2 bases at J, leaving 17 bases unmatched. Germline assignment: CDR1 MNHNS and CDR2 SASEGT. The CDR3 DNA follows: TGTGCCAGCACCGTAACCGGGACAGTCGATACCCCCTACGAGCAGTACGTC. It yields the protein CASTVTGTVDTPYEQYV.

This clonotype appeared a few times. V and J are TRBV12-5 and TRBJ1-5, with D tentatively TRBD1 (5 bases). The CDR3 has 19 amino acids. Per germline, CDR1 LGHNT and CDR2 FRNRAP. V lost 0 bases to trimming and J lost 0 bases, with 18 bases between them. The CDR3 protein is CASGLVQPGGGVSNQPQHF. The CDR3 DNA reads TGTGCTAGTGGTTTGGTACAACCCGGAGGAGGGGTTAGCAATCAGCCCCAGCATTTT.

There are many counts of this clonotype. The V call is TRBV5-6, the J call TRBJ2-2; D not certain. V lost 1 base and J lost 6, with 7 bases in between. The CDR3 totals 13 residues. Germline values: CDR1 SGHDT, CDR2 YYEEEE. CDR3 sequence reads: CASSLRVPGELFF. The CDR3 nucleotides are TGTGCCAGCAGCTTGAGGGTTCCCGGGGAGCTGTTTTTT.

This chain connects TRBV4-3 to TRBJ2-3, with D perhaps being TRBD1 or TRBD2 (5 bases each). Germline lookup yields CDR1 LGHNA and CDR2 YSLEER. The CDR3 is 17 residues long. V lost 0 bases and J 0 bases, leaving 13 bases between the germline ends. The CDR3 DNA follows: TGCGCCAGCAGCCAAGATTGGGGGATCTCTAGCACAGATACGCAGTATTTT. Its protein product is CASSQDWGISSTDTQYF.

The V and J genes are TRBV3-1 and TRBJ1-1, with D possibly TRBD1 on 6 matching bases. Trimming removed 3 bases at V and 4 bases at J, with 15 bases between. Germline-derived CDR1 and CDR2 are LGHDT and YNNKEL (reference sequence). CDR3 length: 15 amino acids. The CDR3 region is CASSHSPGEGTEAFF. The CDR3 nucleotides read TGTGCCAGCAGCCATTCCCCAGGGGAGGGCACTGAAGCTTTCTTT.

The chain is built from TRBV7-2 and TRBJ2-3; 9 bases line up with TRBD2. The germline V gene has CDR1 SGHTA and CDR2 FQGNSA. Losses at the gene ends were 6 bases for V and 1 base for J; bases not matched to a gene: 5. The CDR3 is made up of 15 amino acids. The CDR3 DNA is TGTGCCAGCAGGATAGCGGGGGTGCGCACAGATACGCAGTATTTT. It codes for CASRIAGVRTDTQYF. Complete variable domain (other parts from reference TRBV7-2 and TRBJ2-3): GAGVSQSPSNKVTEKGKDVELRCDPISGHTALYWYRQSLGQGLEFLIYFQGNSAPDKSGLPSDRFSAERTGGSVSTLTIQRTQQEDSAVYLCASRIAGVRTDTQYFGPGTRLTVL.

This clonotype was seen repeatedly, ten times or more. The chain is built from TRBV20-1 and TRBJ2-1; D is ambiguous. Deletions cut 3 bases from V and 8 bases from J, with 8 bases between. Germline V gene data show CDR1 as DFQATT and CDR2 as SNEGSKA (reference sequence). The length of the CDR3 is 11 residues. DNA for the CDR3: TGCAGTGCTAGGTGGAGCTATGAGCAGTTCTTC. This encodes CSARWSYEQFF.

This clonotype is labeled as medium-sized (0.01 to 0.1%). The J gene is TRBJ2-5, the V gene TRBV7-9; the D gene is possibly TRBD1 (5 bases). The CDR3 sequence is 14 residues long. Germline V gene sequence: CDR1 SEHNR, CDR2 FQNEAQ (reference sequence). Between the trimmed V and J ends, which lost 3 bases and 0 bases, there was a span of 8 bases. The CDR3 nucleotides read TGTGCCAGCAGCTTTTACAGGAACCAAGAGACCCAGTACTTC. This encodes CASSFYRNQETQYF.

In this sample, this clonotype turned up many times. The chain couples TRBV20-1 to TRBJ1-1; 7 positions match TRBD1. V shed 0 bases and J 3 bases; nucleotides not matched to a gene: 10. This CDR3 spans 16 amino acids. Germline-derived CDR1 and CDR2 are DFQATT and SNEGSKA (reference sequence). The CDR3 coding sequence is TGCAGTGCTAGAGACAGGGGGAGGGCGAAGGACACTGAAGCTTTCTTT. This translates into CSARDRGRAKDTEAFF.

The J gene is TRBJ1-1, the V gene TRBV5-1, with a tentative D call TRBD1 (5 bases). CDR3 length: 19 amino acids. Germline assignment: CDR1 SGHRS and CDR2 YFSETQ. V lost 0 bases and J lost 1, with 22 bases in between. CDR3 coding DNA: TGCGCCAGCAGCTTGGGATTCACAGGAGACCCCCCAACGAACACTGAAGCTTTCTTT. As protein: CASSLGFTGDPPTNTEAFF.

This clonotype was counted between two and nine times. This chain connects TRBV7-9 to TRBJ2-7; 8 bases match TRBD2. The germline CDR1 and CDR2 sequences are SEHNR and FQNEAQ (reference sequence). Unmatched junction bases numbered 6, after V lost 2 bases and J lost 6 bases. The CDR3 runs 14 residues. CDR3 DNA: TGTGCCAGCAGCTTAAGCGGGAGACTGGTCGAGCAGTACTTC. Residues: CASSLSGRLVEQYF.

The rearrangement joins TRBV25-1 to TRBJ2-5, with TRBD1 identical over 9 bases. CDR1 is MGHDK, CDR2 SYGVNS, per germline. The V and J ends lost 2 bases and 5 bases, in that order; junction bases with no gene match: 12. The CDR3 has 17 amino acids. In nucleotides, the CDR3 is TGTGCCAGCAGTGAAAATCCTTTTGACAGGGGGTGGGAGACCCAGTACTTC. Amino acid sequence: CASSENPFDRGWETQYF.

This sequence joins TRBV6-1 and TRBJ1-2, with a possible D match to TRBD1 (6 bases). With 10 bases removed from V and 6 bases from J, the gap between germline ends came to 18 bases. The CDR3 is 13 residues long. In germline, CDR1 is MNHNS, CDR2 SASEGT. The CDR3 here is CATEPRGGDGYTF. CDR3 nucleotides: TGTGCCACCGAGCCCCGAGGGGGGGATGGCTACACCTTC.

A word on this clonotype: This may stem from a read error, because a much larger clone lies one nucleotide away. The CDR3 end shows no conserved phenylalanine or tryptophan, and so a read error is likely. This chain uses TRBV12-3 or TRBV12-4 with TRBJ2-1; no clear D gene. Trimming cost V 8 bases and J 7 bases, with 12 bases left between them. The CDR3 covers 12 residues. DNA for the CDR3: TGTGCCAGCGGCTGGGAAGGAAATGAGCAGTTCTGC. It is translated as CASGWEGNEQFC.

In this sample, this clonotype turned up many times. The gene calls are TRBV29-1 and TRBJ2-2; 7 nucleotides line up with TRBD2. Germline-derived CDR1 and CDR2 are SQVTM and ANQGSEA. This CDR3 comprises 15 residues. Germline trimming cut 4 bases from V and 6 bases from J; bases unmatched to any gene: 11. The DNA of the CDR3 is TGCAGCGTTGTGCTAGCGGATACTCGTGCCGGGGAGCTGTTTTTT. Its translation is CSVVLADTRAGELFF.

This clonotype was detected a few times. The rearrangement joins TRBV18 to TRBJ2-5, with TRBD1 as a possible D gene (6 bases). V was shortened by 4 bases and J by 1 base, with 10 bases between the two germline ends. CDR1 KGHSH and CDR2 LQKENI come from the germline V gene. The CDR3 contains 14 residues. CDR3 loop: CASSHGTPQETQYF. The CDR3 DNA sequence: TGTGCCAGCTCACACGGGACACCCCAAGAGACCCAGTACTTC.

This clonotype was counted at least ten times. This rearrangement joins TRBV4-1 to TRBJ2-5, with a weak D call TRBD1 (5 bases). Germline-derived CDR1 and CDR2 are MGHRA and YSYEKL. V lost 7 bases, J lost 7 bases, and 19 bases lay in between. There are 14 residues in the CDR3. DNA for the CDR3: TGCGCCAGCAAGGCCAATCTACTCCAGGGGACCCAGTACTTC. Protein product: CASKANLLQGTQYF.

This clonotype was counted only a few times. V and J are TRBV20-1 and TRBJ2-2; D is perhaps TRBD1 (6 bases). Trimming removed 5 bases at V and 5 bases at J, with 15 bases between. Germline-derived CDR1 and CDR2 are DFQATT and SNEGSKA (reference sequence). The CDR3 covers 14 residues. In nucleotides, the CDR3 is TGCAGTGCTGCAAGCCCCAGGGGTACCGGGGAGCTGTTTTTT. It is translated as CSAASPRGTGELFF.

CDR3 bases: TGTGCCAGCAGTTTAGGTGCGGAAGTCATCTATGGCTACACCTTC. This codes for CASSLGAEVIYGYTF. The chain links TRBV28 to TRBJ1-2; D remains ambiguous. With 2 bases removed from V and 4 bases from J, the gap between germline ends came to 14 bases. This CDR3 has 15 residues. Germline V gene sequence: CDR1 MDHEN, CDR2 SYDVKM.

This clonotype was seen a few times. V and J are TRBV12-3 or TRBV12-4 and TRBJ2-1; 8 bases are a match to TRBD2. The CDR3 contains 16 residues. V dropped 6 bases and J dropped 9; count of bases not matched to a gene: 16. The DNA of the CDR3 is TGTGCCAGCAGCCCCCCCCGCGGGGGGTCTTCAGGTGAGCAGTTCTTC. Protein: CASSPPRGGSSGEQFF.

This clonotype was observed a few times. The chain joins TRBV20-1 to TRBJ2-1; TRBD2 matches at 7 bases. CDR1 and CDR2 (germline): DFQATT, SNEGSKA (reference sequence). The V and J ends lost 5 bases and 8 bases, in that order; junction bases with no gene match: 18. The CDR3 runs to 16 residues. The CDR3 region is CSAPSPLAGEYDEQFF. CDR3 bases: TGCAGTGCTCCTTCCCCTCTCGCGGGAGAGTATGATGAGCAGTTCTTC.

This clonotype occurred a few times. The chain has TRBV5-1 and TRBJ1-5; D is ambiguous. This CDR3 is built from 14 residues. The germline V gene encodes CDR1 SGHRS and CDR2 YFSETQ. The V end was cut by 2 bases, the J end by 3 bases, with 9 bases between. CDR3 in DNA: TGCGCCAGCAGCTTCGACGGGTTCAATCAGCCCCAGCATTTT. It codes for CASSFDGFNQPQHF.

In this sample, this clonotype turned up many times. J is TRBJ1-2 and V is TRBV5-1; D remains unclear. The V end lost 0 bases, the J end lost 4 bases, and 10 bases lay between the germline ends. Germline V lookup: CDR1 SGHRS, CDR2 YFSETQ. This CDR3 has 14 residues. This chain's CDR3 is CASSLEGTTYGYTF. CDR3 coding DNA: TGCGCCAGCAGCTTGGAGGGCACTACCTATGGCTACACCTTC. The full variable domain, its missing parts supplied by reference TRBV5-1 and TRBJ1-2, is KAGVTQTPRYLIKTRGQQVTLSCSPISGHRSVSWYQQTPGQGLQFLFEYFSETQRNKGNFPGRFSGRQFSNSRSEMNVSTLELGDSALYLCASSLEGTTYGYTFGSGTRLTVV.

This clonotype occurred many times. The chain uses TRBV9 and TRBJ2-1, with D hard to call. CDR1 and CDR2 (germline): SGDLS, YYNGEE. Trimming removed 0 bases at V and 6 bases at J, with 7 bases between. The length of the CDR3 is 13 residues. The CDR3 nucleotides read TGTGCCAGCAGCGTAGCGCCAGCCAATGAGCAGTTCTTC. It codes for CASSVAPANEQFF.